The present T cell receptor beta chain was sequenced within a study of cytomegalovirus exposure and HLA in healthy donors. Study at large: In an earlier analysis, approximately 120 million unique TCR beta sequences were found from about 190 million T cells.

PCR was performed using 60 Vbeta and 13 Jbeta primers. Only in-frame clones appear in the TCRdb table, and some are missing; sequencing was by immunoSEQ multiplex PCR. Of over 150,000 clones in the sample, roughly 77% were seen once. The CDR3 is made up of 15 amino acids. J lost 4 bases, V lost 5 bases, and 5 bases had no gene match. CDR1 is SGHTA, CDR2 FQGNSA, per germline. In its sample, this clone was seen once. What it binds is not known. General study results and limits: A later analysis showed TCR association rates differing by HLA locus, peaking at DRB1 and lowest at HLA-C.

Sequences were obtained from PBMCs. This sequence was found in a man aged 25 to 40 in good health and CMV-seropositive. The chain is built from TRBV7-2 and TRBJ1-6, with TRBD1 matching over 7 bases. CDR3 sequence: CASSPHRGYNSPLHF. DNA for the CDR3: TGTGCCAGCAGCCCCCACAGGGGATATAATTCACCCCTCCACTTT.